Presented here are 27 T cell receptor beta chains from one specimen sequenced in a study of T-cell reconstitution after alpha-beta-depleted transplantation in children. The authors prepared the TCRbeta library with unique molecular identifiers. TCRdb re-called the PCR reads with MiXCR, one entry per CDR3 protein. Among hundreds of thousands of distinct CDR3 sequences listed, about an eighth were seen once. Sequenced material: PBMCs, taken from the stem cell graft. The receptors shown here come from a human donor who donated a stem cell graft to a child with Fanconi anemia.

The J gene is TRBJ2-2, the V gene TRBV7-8; TRBD1 is a possible D gene (6 bases). CDR1 and CDR2 from the germline V gene are SGHVS and FQNEAQ. The ends were cut back, 2 bases at V and 6 bases at J, with 16 bases in the middle. CDR3 length: 16 residues. This CDR3 reads CASSLYGTTLAGELFF. Written as DNA, the CDR3 is TGTGCCAGCAGCTTATACGGGACAACGTTAGCCGGGGAGCTGTTTTTT.

This clonotype has just a few counts. This chain connects TRBV20-1 to TRBJ1-5; no clear D gene. The V and J ends lost 4 bases and 5 bases respectively, with 12 bases between them. The CDR3 spans 13 residues. Germline CDR1 DFQATT, CDR2 SNEGSKA (reference sequence). The CDR3, as DNA: TGCAGTGCTATTTGGGATGTGGATCAGCCCCAGCATTTT. It is translated as CSAIWDVDQPQHF.

This clonotype was counted ten times or more. CDR3 bases: TGCAGTGCTAGAATCTCCCGGGGACGATATGGCTACACCTTC. Amino acids: CSARISRGRYGYTF. The genes are TRBV20-1 and TRBJ1-2; D possibly corresponds to TRBD1 (5 bases). V dropped 2 bases and J dropped 5 bases, with 15 bases sitting between them. The CDR3 consists of 14 residues. Germline V gene sequence: CDR1 DFQATT, CDR2 SNEGSKA (reference sequence).

In this sample, this clonotype turned up a few times. The chain is built from TRBV5-1 and TRBJ1-5; 10 nucleotides agree with TRBD1. The CDR3 contains 15 residues. The germline V gene has CDR1 SGHRS and CDR2 YFSETQ. J was trimmed by 5 bases and V by 1 base; bases with no gene match: 3. The CDR3 reads CASSLLGTGDQPQHF. CDR3 DNA sequence: TGCGCCAGCAGCTTGCTCGGGACAGGGGATCAGCCCCAGCATTTT.

J is TRBJ1-2 and V is TRBV6-1; D might be TRBD1 (5 bases). CDR1 and CDR2 from the germline V gene are MNHNS and SASEGT. The CDR3 spans 15 residues. V dropped 6 bases and J dropped 8 bases, with 22 bases sitting between them. CDR3 bases: TGTGCCAGCAGCCCCTACCCGGGGGGATCTTGGGGCTACACCTTC. It specifies CASSPYPGGSWGYTF.

This clonotype was counted between two and nine times. The chain recombines TRBV20-1 with TRBJ2-6, with 8 nucleotides matching TRBD1. This CDR3 has 15 amino acids. V lost 5 bases to trimming and J lost 2 bases; unmatched junction nucleotides: 5. From germline, CDR1 is DFQATT and CDR2 SNEGSKA (reference sequence). DNA for the CDR3: TGCAGTGCTGACCAGGGGGCGGCTGGGGCCAACGTCCTGACTTTC. It encodes CSADQGAAGANVLTF.

This clonotype was detected a few times. This chain joins TRBV20-1 and TRBJ2-5; 9 positions agree with TRBD2. Unmatched junction bases numbered 5, after V lost 1 base and J lost 5 bases. The germline V gene has CDR1 DFQATT and CDR2 SNEGSKA (reference sequence). The CDR3 sequence is 14 residues long. CDR3 loop: CSARVIAGAETQYF. DNA of the CDR3: TGCAGTGCTAGAGTTATAGCGGGGGCGGAGACCCAGTACTTC.

In this sample, this clonotype turned up a few times. The chain has TRBV29-1 and TRBJ2-7, with 7 nucleotides matching TRBD2. This CDR3 region has 13 residues. The germline V gene encodes CDR1 SQVTM and CDR2 ANQGSEA. Trimming removed 6 bases from V and 4 bases from J; junction bases left unmatched: 9. The CDR3 reads CSVAGVPAYEQYF. CDR3 DNA sequence: TGCAGCGTCGCGGGGGTCCCGGCTTACGAGCAGTACTTC.

The chain couples TRBV6-5 to TRBJ1-1; D might be TRBD1 (6 bases). Germline V gene lookup returns CDR1 MNHEY and CDR2 SVGAGI. This CDR3 region has 16 residues. V lost 0 bases and J 5 bases, leaving 16 bases between the germline ends. CDR3 in DNA: TGTGCCAGCAGTTACTCGGTCACGGAAGGGGGGACTGAAGCTTTCTTT. As protein: CASSYSVTEGGTEAFF.

This clonotype came up a few times. J is TRBJ1-6 and V is TRBV7-2; D unresolved. Germline-derived CDR1 and CDR2 are SGHTA and FQGNSA. This CDR3 has 13 amino acids. Trimming removed 3 bases at V and 9 bases at J, with 9 bases between. CDR3: CASSFINGSPLHF. The CDR3 DNA reads TGTGCCAGCAGCTTTATAAATGGTTCACCCCTCCACTTT. The full variable domain, in which reference TRBV7-2 and TRBJ1-6 provide the parts outside the CDR3, is GAGVSQSPSNKVTEKGKDVELRCDPISGHTALYWYRQSLGQGLEFLIYFQGNSAPDKSGLPSDRFSAERTGGSVSTLTIQRTQQEDSAVYLCASSFINGSPLHFGNGTRLTVT.

The V call is TRBV7-9, the J call TRBJ1-1; D possibly corresponds to TRBD1 (5 bases). Germline CDR1 reads SEHNR; CDR2 reads FQNEAQ (reference sequence). Trimming pared 1 base from V and 4 bases from J, leaving 10 bases between. This CDR3 region has 14 residues. The CDR3 is CASSLGTLATEAFF. CDR3 coding DNA: TGTGCCAGCAGCTTAGGGACACTGGCCACTGAAGCTTTCTTT.

V and J are TRBV5-6 and TRBJ1-4; D uncertain. The ends were cut back, 0 bases at V and 3 bases at J, with 9 bases in the middle. The CDR3 is 15 amino acids. Germline V gene sequence: CDR1 SGHDT, CDR2 YYEEEE. The CDR3 sequence: CASSLAGVPNEKLFF. The CDR3 DNA reads as TGTGCCAGCAGCTTGGCCGGGGTACCTAATGAAAAACTGTTTTTT.

This rearrangement joins TRBV7-8 to TRBJ2-6; no clear D gene. Trimming stripped 4 bases from V and 0 bases from J, with 7 bases between. The V gene's germline CDR1 is SGHVS and CDR2 FQNEAQ. The CDR3 is 15 amino acids. The CDR3, as DNA: TGTGCCAGCAGCTCCGACTTCTCTGGGGCCAACGTCCTGACTTTC. It is translated as CASSSDFSGANVLTF.

Ten or more counts support this clonotype. The chain is built from TRBV15 and TRBJ2-6; 9 bases are a match to TRBD1. The CDR3 covers 19 residues. Losses at the gene ends were 0 bases for V and 3 bases for J; bases not matched to a gene: 9. Germline values: CDR1 LNHNV, CDR2 YYDKDF (reference sequence). The CDR3 loop reads CATSREGQGSFFGANVLTF. DNA for the CDR3: TGTGCCACCAGCAGAGAGGGACAGGGTTCTTTCTTTGGGGCCAACGTCCTGACTTTC.

The rearrangement joins TRBV18 to TRBJ1-1; the D gene is possibly TRBD1 (6 bases). Trimming removed 6 bases from V and 1 base from J, with 15 bases in between. CDR1 is KGHSH and CDR2 is LQKENI in the germline V gene. This CDR3 spans 15 amino acids. The CDR3 sequence: CASSRHRDWNTEAFF. The CDR3 DNA reads TGTGCCAGCTCCCGACACAGGGATTGGAACACTGAAGCTTTCTTT. The complete variable domain, with remaining parts taken from reference TRBV18 and TRBJ1-1, reads NAGVMQNPRHLVRRRGQEARLRCSPMKGHSHVYWYRQLPEEGLKFMVYLQKENIIDESGMPKERFSAEFPKEGPSILRIQQVVRGDSAAYFCASSRHRDWNTEAFFGQGTRLTVV.

V and J are TRBV5-1 and TRBJ2-5; TRBD1 matches 9 bases. V trimming: 6 bases; J trimming: 2 bases; junction bases outside the gene matches: 5. Germline V gene sequence: CDR1 SGHRS, CDR2 YFSETQ. The CDR3 extends over 14 amino acids. The CDR3 reads CASNTGGGQETQYF. Written as DNA, the CDR3 is TGCGCCAGCAATACAGGGGGCGGACAAGAGACCCAGTACTTC.

J is TRBJ2-5 and V is TRBV5-1; 7 positions match TRBD2. V was clipped by 4 bases and J by 3 bases; unmatched bases: 18. Germline-derived CDR1 and CDR2 are SGHRS and YFSETQ. This CDR3 contains 18 residues. This CDR3 is CASSRAKEGAGSEETQYF. In nucleotides, the CDR3 is TGCGCCAGCAGCCGAGCAAAGGAAGGAGCGGGGTCAGAAGAGACCCAGTACTTC.

The chain links TRBV9 to TRBJ1-5; D not resolved. CDR1 and CDR2 from the germline V gene are SGDLS and YYNGEE. The CDR3 contains 15 residues. V shed 4 bases and J shed 3 bases, with 14 bases lying between them. The CDR3, as DNA: TGTGCCAGCAGCCCCGGGTGGAATGACAATCAGCCCCAGCATTTT. This translates into CASSPGWNDNQPQHF.

The rearrangement uses TRBV20-1 and TRBJ2-1, with D possibly matching TRBD2 (7 bases). Trimming took off 5 bases at V and 6 bases at J, with 14 bases between the two ends. Germline loops: CDR1 DFQATT, CDR2 SNEGSKA (reference sequence). The CDR3 is 13 residues long. In DNA, the CDR3 is TGCAGTGCTGACCGGGGGGCGGTCAATGAGCAGTTCTTC. It yields the protein CSADRGAVNEQFF.

This clonotype was seen more than once but under ten times. V gene TRBV20-1 combines with J gene TRBJ1-2, with D tentatively TRBD1 (5 bases). Trimming shortened V by 2 bases and J by 1 base, and 8 bases separated the two germline ends. CDR3 length: 13 residues. CDR1 is DFQATT, CDR2 SNEGSKA, per germline (reference sequence). In nucleotides, the CDR3 is TGCAGTGCTAGATGGGGGAGTAACTATGGCTACACCTTC. As protein: CSARWGSNYGYTF.

This clonotype was found many times. CDR3 sequence: CASSQAPGANMNTEAFF. The CDR3 DNA sequence: TGTGCCAGCAGCCAAGCCCCTGGTGCGAACATGAACACTGAAGCTTTCTTT. The chain links TRBV4-2 to TRBJ1-1; D is ambiguous. Trimming removed 1 base from V and 0 bases from J, with 15 bases in between. This CDR3 comprises 17 residues. Germline lookup yields CDR1 LGHNA and CDR2 YNFKEQ.

A few counts support this clonotype. The chain carries TRBV29-1 and TRBJ2-3; TRBD2 agrees at 8 bases. J gave up 1 base and V 5 bases, and 2 bases lay outside the gene matches. CDR3 length: 13 residues. From germline, CDR1 is SQVTM and CDR2 ANQGSEA. DNA for the CDR3: TGCAGCGTTCCACTAGCGGGCACAGATACGCAGTATTTT. Protein product: CSVPLAGTDTQYF.

This clonotype has more than one count but fewer than ten. The J gene is TRBJ1-5, the V gene TRBV6-1, with a weak D call TRBD1 (5 bases). The CDR3 runs to 15 residues. CDR1 MNHNS and CDR2 SASEGT come from the germline V gene. Between the trimmed V and J ends, which lost 2 bases and 7 bases, there was a span of 15 bases. CDR3 region: CASSERGVSNQPQHF. CDR3 sequence (DNA): TGTGCCAGCAGTGAACGGGGGGTTTCTAACCAGCCCCAGCATTTT.

This chain joins TRBV13 and TRBJ1-1; D is undetermined. V was trimmed by 6 bases and J by 1 base, leaving 15 bases between them. There are 15 residues in the CDR3. Per the germline V gene, CDR1 is PRHDT and CDR2 is FYEKMQ (reference sequence). The CDR3 is CASSSRLHPNTEAFF. CDR3 coding DNA: TGTGCCAGCAGTTCTAGGTTACACCCGAACACTGAAGCTTTCTTT.

This clonotype has only a few counts. The chain combines TRBV20-1 with TRBJ2-7; D not resolved. Trimming took off 2 bases at V and 2 bases at J, with 16 bases between the two ends. There are 15 residues in the CDR3. The germline gives CDR1 DFQATT, CDR2 SNEGSKA (reference sequence). CDR3 coding DNA: TGCAGTGCTAGACCACGCGGAACACCTACCTACGAGCAGTACGTC. Translated, it gives CSARPRGTPTYEQYV.

V is TRBV6-6 and J is TRBJ1-1, with D maybe TRBD1 (5 bases). Trimming shortened V by 2 bases and J by 4 bases, and 8 bases separated the two germline ends. The V gene's germline CDR1 is MNHNY and CDR2 SVGAGI (reference sequence). The CDR3 has 13 amino acids. The CDR3 region is CASSYRGVTEAFF. The CDR3 nucleotides are TGTGCCAGCAGTTACCGGGGGGTCACTGAAGCTTTCTTT.

This clonotype was seen more than once but under ten times. J is TRBJ2-4 and V is TRBV7-8; the match to TRBD1 covers 7 bases. There are 17 residues in the CDR3. Trimming removed 1 base from V and 2 bases from J; junction bases left unmatched: 8. The germline V gene has CDR1 SGHVS and CDR2 FQNEAQ. CDR3 in DNA: TGTGCCAGCAGCTTAGGATCAGGGGGTGAAACCAAAAACATTCAGTACTTC. Protein: CASSLGSGGETKNIQYF.